A selection of T cell receptor beta chains follows, all from one sample in a study of blood T cell repertoires in COVID-19. Using immunoSEQ multiplex PCR, the repertoire was profiled, and TCRdb retains in-frame clones only, with some absent. In the table there are more than 80,000 clones, around 78% of which are singletons. Sequencing was performed on peripheral blood. The receptors shown here come from an elderly man with COVID-19, enrolled during active disease. The CDR3 runs from the conserved cysteine through the conserved F or W. The D gene is left open where the match is weak. Rows may omit the clone size; those that give it use once, few, many or a size class.

TRBJ1-6 | TRBV7-2 | . | . | CASSSGGRYNSPLHF | TGTGCCAGCAGCTCGGGGGGACGGTATAATTCACCCCTCCACTTT
TRBJ2-2 | TRBV19 | . | few | CASNGGQGTGELFF | TGTGCCAGTAATGGCGGGCAGGGGACCGGGGAGCTGTTTTTT
TRBJ1-3 | TRBV5-1 | . | . | CASSLEGGTGNTIYF | TGCGCCAGCAGCTTGGAGGGAGGGACTGGAAACACCATATATTTT
TRBJ1-2 | TRBV5-1 | TRBD1 | . | CASSLERGHGYTF | TGCGCCAGCAGCTTGGAAAGGGGGCACGGCTACACCTTC
TRBJ2-3 | TRBV6-5 | TRBD1 | . | CASSPSGTGVDTQYF | TGTGCCAGCAGTCCCTCCGGGACAGGGGTGGATACGCAGTATTTT
TRBJ2-1 | TRBV6-5 | . | . | CASTLEGKTYNEQFF | TGTGCCAGCACTCTTGAGGGCAAGACCTACAATGAGCAGTTCTTC
TRBJ2-1 | TRBV19 | TRBD2 | . | CASSITGSGGYNEQFF | TGTGCCAGTAGTATAACGGGTAGCGGGGGCTACAATGAGCAGTTCTTC
TRBJ1-1 | TRBV5-1 | . | . | CASSLETGGRTEAFF | TGCGCCAGCAGCCTTGAGACAGGAGGAAGGACTGAAGCTTTCTTT
TRBJ1-1 | TRBV24-1 | . | . | CATRKTDYTEAFF | TGTGCCACCAGAAAGACAGACTACACTGAAGCTTTCTTT
TRBJ1-5 | TRBV19 | . | . | CASSWDHRENQPQHF | TGTGCCAGTAGCTGGGATCACAGGGAAAATCAGCCCCAGCATTTT
TRBJ1-5 | TRBV6-5 | . | . | CASTGQPNQPQHF | TGTGCCAGCACTGGACAGCCCAATCAGCCCCAGCATTTT
TRBJ2-7 | TRBV6-6 | . | . | CASSYSTARGTYF | TGTGCCAGCAGTTACTCGACGGCCAGGGGCACTTACTTC
TRBJ2-1 | TRBV11-1 | TRBD2 | . | CASSWGTSLNEQFF | TGTGCCAGCAGCTGGGGGACTAGCCTCAATGAGCAGTTCTTC
TRBJ1-1 | TRBV15 | . | . | CATSRDRGNTEAFF | TGTGCCACCAGCAGAGATCGGGGAAACACTGAAGCTTTCTTT
TRBJ1-3 | TRBV5-1 | . | . | CASSLGTAGNTIYF | TGCGCCAGCAGCTTGGGGACTGCAGGAAACACCATATATTTT
TRBJ2-5 | TRBV18 | TRBD1 | once | CASSPPGTGGTETQYF | TGTGCCAGCTCACCTCCCGGGACAGGGGGAACAGAGACCCAGTACTTC
TRBJ2-2 | TRBV13 | TRBD2 | . | CASSLGLAGVYTGELFF | TGTGCCAGCAGCTTGGGACTAGCGGGAGTATACACCGGGGAGCTGTTTTTT
TRBJ2-5 | TRBV2 | . | . | CASSGRGAETQYF | TGTGCCAGCAGTGGGAGGGGAGCCGAGACCCAGTACTTC
TRBJ2-2 | TRBV29-1 | . | . | CSVGGRGDTGELFF | TGCAGCGTTGGTGGCAGGGGGGACACCGGGGAGCTGTTTTTT
TRBJ2-7 | TRBV7-3 | TRBD2 | . | CASSLAGGFPYEQYF | TGTGCCAGCAGCTTGGCGGGAGGGTTCCCCTACGAGCAGTACTTC
TRBJ1-2 | TRBV7-2 | . | once | CASSLVAGGDGYTF | TGTGCCAGCAGCTTAGTGGCGGGAGGAGATGGCTACACCTTC
TRBJ2-5 | TRBV3-1/TRBV3-2 | TRBD1 | . | CASSQWTGGPQETQYF | TGTGCCAGCAGCCAATGGACAGGGGGCCCTCAAGAGACCCAGTACTTC
TRBJ1-2 | TRBV5-6 | . | few | CASSLEGQGVTNYGYTF | TGTGCCAGCAGCTTGGAAGGACAAGGGGTTACTAACTATGGCTACACCTTC
TRBJ2-7 | TRBV20-1 | . | . | CSASISGGGYEQYF | TGCAGTGCTAGTATATCGGGTGGCGGCTACGAGCAGTACTTC
TRBJ2-5 | TRBV28 | . | . | CASNGGYVETQYF | TGTGCCAGCAATGGGGGGTACGTCGAGACCCAGTACTTC
TRBJ2-5 | TRBV5-6 | . | once | CASTAWGRETQYF | TGTGCCAGCACCGCTTGGGGGCGGGAGACCCAGTACTTC
TRBJ2-3 | TRBV28 | TRBD2 | . | CASSSPVAGVADTQYF | TGTGCCAGCAGTTCCCCCGTAGCGGGAGTGGCAGATACGCAGTATTTT
TRBJ2-1 | TRBV19 | . | few | CASSENFYNEQFF | TGTGCCAGTAGTGAGAACTTCTACAATGAGCAGTTCTTC
TRBJ2-7 | TRBV4-1 | TRBD2 | once | CASSQEPAGTYEQYF | TGCGCCAGCAGCCAAGAACCAGCGGGAACCTACGAGCAGTACTTC
TRBJ1-5 | TRBV13 | TRBD1 | . | CASSSDRAAQPQHF | TGTGCCAGCAGCTCGGACAGGGCGGCTCAGCCCCAGCATTTT
TRBJ2-1 | TRBV14 | TRBD2 | . | CASSQEGALAGNEQFF | TGTGCCAGCAGCCAAGAAGGGGCCCTAGCGGGAAATGAGCAGTTCTTC